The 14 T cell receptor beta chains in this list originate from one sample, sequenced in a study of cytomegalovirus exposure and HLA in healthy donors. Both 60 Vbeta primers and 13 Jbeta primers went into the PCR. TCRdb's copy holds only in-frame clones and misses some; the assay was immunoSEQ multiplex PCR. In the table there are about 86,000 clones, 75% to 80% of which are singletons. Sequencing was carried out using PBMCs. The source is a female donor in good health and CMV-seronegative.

DNA for the CDR3: TGTGCCAGCAGTGATAGCGGAAGCACAGATACGCAGTATTTT. Protein: CASSDSGSTDTQYF. J is TRBJ2-3 and V is TRBV25-1, with a weak D call TRBD2 (6 bases). The CDR3 extends over 14 amino acids. Germline V gene data show CDR1 as MGHDK and CDR2 as SYGVNS. Trimming stripped 3 bases from V and 0 bases from J, with 7 bases between.

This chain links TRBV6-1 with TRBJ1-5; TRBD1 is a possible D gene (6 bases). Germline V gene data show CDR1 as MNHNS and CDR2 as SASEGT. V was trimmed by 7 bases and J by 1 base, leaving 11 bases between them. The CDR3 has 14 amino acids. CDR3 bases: TGTGCCAGCACCCAAGACAGGAGCAATCAGCCCCAGCATTTT. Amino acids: CASTQDRSNQPQHF.

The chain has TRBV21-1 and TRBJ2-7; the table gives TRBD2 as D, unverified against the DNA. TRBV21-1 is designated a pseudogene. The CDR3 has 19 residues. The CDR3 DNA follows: TGTGCCAGCAGCAGGGGGGTCTGTCGAGGGCCCCTAGAGAATTACGAGCAGTACTTC. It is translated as CASSRGVCRGPLENYEQYF.

This CDR3 reads CASSPTGIQETQYF. DNA for the CDR3: TGTGCCAGCAGCCCGACAGGGATCCAAGAGACCCAGTACTTC. V is TRBV7-9 and J is TRBJ2-5, with TRBD1 matching over 7 bases. The ends lost 5 bases at V and 1 base at J; junction bases unmatched: 4. The CDR3 covers 14 residues. Germline CDR1 SEHNR, CDR2 FQNEAQ (reference sequence).

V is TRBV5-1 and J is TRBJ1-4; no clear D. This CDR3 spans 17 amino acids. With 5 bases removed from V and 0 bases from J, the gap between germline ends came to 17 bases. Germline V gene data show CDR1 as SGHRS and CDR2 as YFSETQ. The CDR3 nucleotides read TGCGCCAGCAGGCATCAGAGGGCCTTTACAACTAATGAAAAACTGTTTTTT. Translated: CASRHQRAFTTNEKLFF.

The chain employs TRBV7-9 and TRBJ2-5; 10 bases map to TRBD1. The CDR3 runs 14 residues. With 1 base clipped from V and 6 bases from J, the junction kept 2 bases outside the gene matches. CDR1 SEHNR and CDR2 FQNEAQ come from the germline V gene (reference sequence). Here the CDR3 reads CASSLGQGAKTQYF. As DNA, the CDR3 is TGTGCCAGCAGCTTAGGACAGGGGGCCAAGACCCAGTACTTC.

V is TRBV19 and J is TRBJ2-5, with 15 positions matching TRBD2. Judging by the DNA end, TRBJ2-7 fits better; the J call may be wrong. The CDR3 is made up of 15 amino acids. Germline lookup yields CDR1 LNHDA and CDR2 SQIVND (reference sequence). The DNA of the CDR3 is TGTGCCAGTAGTATAAGGACTAGCGGGAGGGCCGAGCAGTACTTC. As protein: CASSIRTSGRAEQYF.

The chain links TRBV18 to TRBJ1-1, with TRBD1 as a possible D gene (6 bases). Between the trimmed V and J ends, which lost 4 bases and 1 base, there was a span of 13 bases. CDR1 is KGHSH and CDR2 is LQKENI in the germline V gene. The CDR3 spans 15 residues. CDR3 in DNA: TGTGCCAGCTCACGTACCGGACAGTCGAACACTGAAGCTTTCTTT. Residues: CASSRTGQSNTEAFF.

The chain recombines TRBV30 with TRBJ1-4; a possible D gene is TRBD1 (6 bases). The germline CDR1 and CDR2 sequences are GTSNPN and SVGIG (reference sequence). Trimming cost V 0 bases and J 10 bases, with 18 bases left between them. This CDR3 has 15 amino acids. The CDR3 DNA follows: TGTGCCTGGAGTGTACTCGTCGGGGGGCCGGGAAAACTGTTTTTT. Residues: CAWSVLVGGPGKLFF.

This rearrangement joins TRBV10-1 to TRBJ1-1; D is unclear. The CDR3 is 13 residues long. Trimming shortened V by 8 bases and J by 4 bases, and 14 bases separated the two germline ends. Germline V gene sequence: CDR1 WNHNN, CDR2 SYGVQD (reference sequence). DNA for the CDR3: TGCGCCAGCGAAGACACCGAGGGCACTGAAGCTTTCTTT. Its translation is CASEDTEGTEAFF.

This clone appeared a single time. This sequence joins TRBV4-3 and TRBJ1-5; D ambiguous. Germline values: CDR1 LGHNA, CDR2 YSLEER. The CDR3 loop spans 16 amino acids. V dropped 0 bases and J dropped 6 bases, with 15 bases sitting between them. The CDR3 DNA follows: TGCGCCAGCAGCCAAGAGTTGGCAGGTGGATTTCAGCCCCAGCATTTT. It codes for CASSQELAGGFQPQHF.

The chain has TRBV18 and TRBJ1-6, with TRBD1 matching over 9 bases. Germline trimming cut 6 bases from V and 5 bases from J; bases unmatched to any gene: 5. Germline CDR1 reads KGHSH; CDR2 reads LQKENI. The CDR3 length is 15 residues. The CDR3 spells CASSLDRGDNSPLHF. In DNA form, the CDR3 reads TGTGCCAGCTCCCTCGACAGGGGGGATAATTCACCCCTCCACTTT.

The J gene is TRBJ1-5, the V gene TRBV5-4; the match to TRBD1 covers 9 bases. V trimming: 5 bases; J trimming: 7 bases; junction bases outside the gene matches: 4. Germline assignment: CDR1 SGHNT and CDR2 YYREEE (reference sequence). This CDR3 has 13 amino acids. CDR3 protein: CASSWDREQPQHF. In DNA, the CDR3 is TGTGCCAGCAGTTGGGACAGGGAACAGCCCCAGCATTTT. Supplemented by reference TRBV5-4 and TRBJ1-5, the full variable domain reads ETGVTQSPTHLIKTRGQQVTLRCSSQSGHNTVSWYQQALGQGPQFIFQYYREEENGRGNFPPRFSGLQFPNYSSELNVNALELDDSALYLCASSWDREQPQHFGDGTRLSIL.

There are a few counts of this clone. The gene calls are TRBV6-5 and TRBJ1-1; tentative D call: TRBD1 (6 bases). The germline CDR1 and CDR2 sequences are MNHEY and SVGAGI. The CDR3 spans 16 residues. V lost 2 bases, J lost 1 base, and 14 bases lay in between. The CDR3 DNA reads TGTGCCAGCAGTTACCTCAGAGGGGGTTCGAACACTGAAGCTTTCTTT. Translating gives CASSYLRGGSNTEAFF.